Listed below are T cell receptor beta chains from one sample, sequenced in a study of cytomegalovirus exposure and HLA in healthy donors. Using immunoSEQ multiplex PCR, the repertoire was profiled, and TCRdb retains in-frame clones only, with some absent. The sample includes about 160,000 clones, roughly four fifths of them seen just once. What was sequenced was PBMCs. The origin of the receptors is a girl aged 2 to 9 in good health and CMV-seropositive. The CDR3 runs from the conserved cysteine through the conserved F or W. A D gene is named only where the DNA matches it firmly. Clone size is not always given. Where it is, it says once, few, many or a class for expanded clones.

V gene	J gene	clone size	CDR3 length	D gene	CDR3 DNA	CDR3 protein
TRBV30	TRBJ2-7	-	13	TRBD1	TGTGCCTGGATTAGGGGGCAGGGACGCGAGCAGTACTTC	CAWIRGQGREQYF
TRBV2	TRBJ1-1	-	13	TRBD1	TGTGCCACCCAGACAGGGGTGAACACTGAAGCTTTCTTT	CATQTGVNTEAFF
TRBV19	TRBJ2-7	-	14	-	TGTGCCAGTAGTATAACAGGGTATACCTACGAGCAGTACTTC	CASSITGYTYEQYF
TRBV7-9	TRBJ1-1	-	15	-	TGTGCCAGCAGCCCCACTGGGGAGTCTTTGGGAGCAGCTTTCTTT	CASSPTGESLGAAFF
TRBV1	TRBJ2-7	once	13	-	TGCACCAGCAGCCTAGGGACAGTCTACGAGCAGTACTTC	CTSSLGTVYEQYF
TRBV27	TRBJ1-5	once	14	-	TGTGCCAGCAGTTTATCCAGTAGCAATCAGCCCCAGCATTTT	CASSLSSSNQPQHF
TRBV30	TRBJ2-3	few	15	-	TGTGCTTTTTCGTCCGGGACTTATAGCACAGATACGCAGTATTTT	CAFSSGTYSTDTQYF
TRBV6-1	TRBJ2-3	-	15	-	TGTGCCAGCCGTGCGAGGCAGGGGATCACAGATACGCAGTATTTT	CASRARQGITDTQYF
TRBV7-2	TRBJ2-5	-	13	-	TGTGCCAGCAGCCTCCAAGGGGCAGAGACCCAGTACTTC	CASSLQGAETQYF
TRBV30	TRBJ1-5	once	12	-	TGTGCCTGGAGTTCGGGTTATCAGCCCCAGCATTTT	CAWSSGYQPQHF
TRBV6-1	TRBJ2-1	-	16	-	TGTGCCAGCAGTGAAGATAGTCCTGGGGGGGGCGGAGAGCAGTTCTTC	CASSEDSPGGGGEQFF
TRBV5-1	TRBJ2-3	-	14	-	TGCGCCAGCAGCTTATTCAGAAACACAGATACGCAGTATTTT	CASSLFRNTDTQYF
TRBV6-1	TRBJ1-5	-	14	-	TGTGCCAGCAGTGAATTGGGAGCGGGGCCCCCCCAGCATTTT	CASSELGAGPPQHF
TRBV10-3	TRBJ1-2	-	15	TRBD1	TGTGCCATCAGGACTGGACAGGGGAATAACTATGGCTACACCTTC	CAIRTGQGNNYGYTF
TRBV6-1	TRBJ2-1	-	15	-	TGTGCCATATCCGTCAACCCCAGCTCCTACAATGAGCAGTTCTTC	CAISVNPSSYNEQFF
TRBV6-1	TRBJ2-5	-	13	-	TGTGCCAGCAGCCTTACTAGACAAGAGACCCAGTACTTC	CASSLTRQETQYF
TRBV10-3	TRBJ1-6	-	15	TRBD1	TGTGCCATCGGGTACAGGGGAAGGGAAAATTCACCCCTCCACTTT	CAIGYRGRENSPLHF
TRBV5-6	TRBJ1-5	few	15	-	TGTGCCAGCAGCCGTCTCAGGGTGAACAATCAGCCCCAGCATTTT	CASSRLRVNNQPQHF
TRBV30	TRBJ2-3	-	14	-	TGTGCCTGGACTAGTTCATCTAATTGGGATACGCAGTATTTT	CAWTSSSNWDTQYF
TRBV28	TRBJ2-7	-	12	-	TGTGCCAGCACAAAAACATCTACGGGGCAGTACTTC	CASTKTSTGQYF
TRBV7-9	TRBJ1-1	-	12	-	TGTGCCGGGGCACCCATGAACACTGAAGCTTTCTTT	CAGAPMNTEAFF
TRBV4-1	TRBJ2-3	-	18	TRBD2	TGCGCCAGCAGCCAACAGGAGCACCGAGTGGGGGGGGCAGATACGCAGTATTTT	CASSQQEHRVGGADTQYF
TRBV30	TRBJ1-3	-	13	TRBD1	TGTGCCTGGGACAGGGGCAGTGGAAACACCATATATTTT	CAWDRGSGNTIYF
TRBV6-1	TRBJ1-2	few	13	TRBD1	TGTGCCAGCAGACCGGGACAGAAGACTGGCTACACCTTC	CASRPGQKTGYTF
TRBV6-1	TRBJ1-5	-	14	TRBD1	TGTGCCAGCAGGGACAGGGTAGGCAATCAGCCCCAGCATTTT	CASRDRVGNQPQHF
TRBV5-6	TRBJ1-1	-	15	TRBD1	TGTGCCAGCATTACTTTCACAGGGGGCCCTCCTGAAGCTTTCTTT	CASITFTGGPPEAFF
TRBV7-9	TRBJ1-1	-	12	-	TGTGCCAGCGACCAGGGTGTAACTGAAGCTTTCTTT	CASDQGVTEAFF
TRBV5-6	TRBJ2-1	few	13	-	TGTGCCAGCAGCCCCGGGTATGGGAATGAGCAGTTCTTC	CASSPGYGNEQFF
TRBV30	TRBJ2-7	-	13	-	TGTGCCTGGAGGGGAGACGTGACCTACGAGCAGTACTTC	CAWRGDVTYEQYF
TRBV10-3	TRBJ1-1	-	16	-	TGTGCCATCAGTGAGGATCAGGATACCCGGAACACTGAAGCTTTCTTT	CAISEDQDTRNTEAFF
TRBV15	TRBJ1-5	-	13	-	TGTGCCACCAGCAGTCCAAAGGGGCAGCCCCAGCATTTT	CATSSPKGQPQHF
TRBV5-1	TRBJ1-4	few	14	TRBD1	TGCGCCAGCAGCCCAGGACAGGGGACCGAAAAACTGTTTTTT	CASSPGQGTEKLFF
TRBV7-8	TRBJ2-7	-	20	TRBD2	TGTGCCAGCAGCTACCACACCTTCGGGACTAGCGGGAGGGCGGGCTACGAGCAGTACTTC	CASSYHTFGTSGRAGYEQYF
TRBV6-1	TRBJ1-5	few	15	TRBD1	TGTGCCAGCAGTCCAACTGGGACAGGGAGTCAGCCCCAGCATTTT	CASSPTGTGSQPQHF
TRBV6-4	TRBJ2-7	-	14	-	TGTGCCAGCAGTGAGTGGGGGGAGGCCCACGAGCAGTACTTC	CASSEWGEAHEQYF
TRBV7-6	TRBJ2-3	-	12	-	TGTGCCAGCAGCCGGTCGGCAGATACGCAGTATTTT	CASSRSADTQYF
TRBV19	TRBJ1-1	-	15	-	TGTGCCAGTAGTATAGTTGCGGAATTGGACACTGAAGCTTTCTTT	CASSIVAELDTEAFF
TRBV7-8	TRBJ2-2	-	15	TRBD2	TGTGCCAGCGATCTTGGGAGGGCCTCAACCGGGGAGCTGTTTTTT	CASDLGRASTGELFF
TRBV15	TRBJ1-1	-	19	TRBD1	TGTGCCACCAGCAGAGTAAAAGGATTGACAGGGGCGCTCGACACTGAAGCTTTCTTT	CATSRVKGLTGALDTEAFF
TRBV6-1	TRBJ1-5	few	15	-	TGTGCCAGCAGTGCTTCGGTTGTTAACTTCCAGCCCCAGCATTTT	CASSASVVNFQPQHF
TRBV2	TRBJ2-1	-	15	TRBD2	TGTGCCAGCAGTGCGGGCGGGAGAAGTCACAATGAGCAGTTCTTC	CASSAGGRSHNEQFF